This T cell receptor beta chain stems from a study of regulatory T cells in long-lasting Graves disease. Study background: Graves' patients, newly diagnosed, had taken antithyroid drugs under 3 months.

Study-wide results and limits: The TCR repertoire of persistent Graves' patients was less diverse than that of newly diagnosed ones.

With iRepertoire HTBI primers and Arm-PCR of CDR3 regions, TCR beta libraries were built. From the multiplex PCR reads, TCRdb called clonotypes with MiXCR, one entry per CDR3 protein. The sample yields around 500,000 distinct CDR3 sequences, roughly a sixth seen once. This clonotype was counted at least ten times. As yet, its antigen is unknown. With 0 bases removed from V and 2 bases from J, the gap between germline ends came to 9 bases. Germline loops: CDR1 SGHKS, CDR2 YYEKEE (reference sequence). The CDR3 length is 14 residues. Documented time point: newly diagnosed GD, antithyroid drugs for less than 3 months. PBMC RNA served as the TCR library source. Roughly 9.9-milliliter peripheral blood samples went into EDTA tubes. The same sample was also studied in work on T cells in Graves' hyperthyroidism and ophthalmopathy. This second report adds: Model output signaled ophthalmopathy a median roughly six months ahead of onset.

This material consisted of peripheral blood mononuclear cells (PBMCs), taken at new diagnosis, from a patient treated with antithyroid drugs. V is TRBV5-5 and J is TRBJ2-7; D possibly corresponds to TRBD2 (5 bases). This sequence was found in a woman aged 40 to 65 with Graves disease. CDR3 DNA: TGTGCCAGCAGCTTGGATCTAGCTCCCTACGAGCAGTACTTC. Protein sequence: CASSLDLAPYEQYF.